The TCR beta chain described here comes from a study of shared clonotypes between healthy human individuals (dated by TCRdb to 2018 to 2020). For the study in its entirety: A couple of women and a few men aged 18 to 49 years were included in the cohort. For each donor, CD4 naive and CD4 memory were each run on three plates, CD8 naive on two plates, and CD8 memory on one plate. To estimate repertoire size and how much clonotype sharing occurs between individuals, the study deeply sequenced the blood TCR repertoires of a handful of healthy adults. Libraries were prepared and TCR repertoires were sequenced by different laboratories using diverse techniques, in order to increase sequencing depth and limit assay-specific biases. Between about 0.94 and 8.9 billion PBMCs per donor were obtained by leukapheresis.

Study-wide findings and limitations: Higher generation probabilities were observed for clonotypes shared by all four sorted-subset donors than for non-shared clonotypes. Estimated clonotype richness was generally larger for naive than for memory subsets. Sampling was restricted to blood, and TCR repertoires in tissues likely differ from the TCR repertoires found in blood. The genetic and exposure-history diversity represented was limited by the small number of donors. Even with the large sequencing depth, rarefaction of the sorted-subset datasets indicated that sequencing was incomplete. Sharing across a few donors was observed for about 5% of naive CD4, over 3% of naive CD8, 2% to 2.5% of memory CD4, and around 0.44% of memory CD8 clonotypes. Pairwise subsampling indicated that sequencing depth was expected to affect the degree of clonotype sharing among donors.

Note on this clone: Its antigen is not yet known. The sample holds no much larger clone one base away, and base qualities are not on file.

The donors were healthy, HIV-negative adults with no recently reported acute infections or vaccinations. Only Caucasian adults living in Nashville, Tennessee, USA were represented among the donors. CD4+ T cells were enriched by magnetic negative selection, after which naive cells were positively selected on CD45RA and the negative fraction was taken as the memory subset. Blood was collected by leukapheresis, and PBMCs were isolated by Ficoll-Histopaque density gradient centrifugation and then cryopreserved in liquid nitrogen vapor phase. Purity and quantity of every magnetically sorted T cell population were checked by analytical flow cytometry. Each sorted fraction had its genomic DNA isolated and then quantified by UV absorbance on a Nanodrop 2000c. Using the deep immunoSEQ assay, multiplex PCR amplified TCR CDR3 regions from genomic DNA. Genomic DNA extracted from each cell subset was distributed evenly over all wells of several immunoSEQ 96-well plates, and each plate served as one replicate. Each replicate PCR for sorted subsets received around 200 ng genomic DNA, equal to about 30,000 T cell genomes. Purified libraries were quantified with a Qubit 3.0 fluorometer, sized on a Bioanalyzer 2100, and re-quantified with the KAPA Library Quantification kit. Each immunoSEQ 96-well plate was sequenced on its own single-read 150-cycle Illumina NextSeq 550 flow cell. In the original analysis: Because only junctional sequences without quality scores were contained in the immunoSEQ output, filtering matching that applied to full-length reads could not be performed. Sequences were annotated with PyIR, a Python wrapper for IgBLAST v1.9, and V/J genes and CDR3 were assigned using IMGT germline references. Reads were filtered out if the reads had weak V/J assignments (E-value above 1e-6), no CDR3, stop codons, out-of-frame junctions, or ambiguous translated residues. A V3J clonotype was defined by an identical inferred V gene, J gene, and CDR3 amino acid sequence. Percentage overlap between repertoires was calculated by dividing the number of shared unique clonotypes by the size of the smaller repertoire. Richness of each repertoire was evaluated using RTK rarefaction, the Chao1 estimator, and Recon v2.1 estimates of unobserved clonotypes. OLGA was used to compute generation probabilities for all TCRbeta clonotypes that the gDNA method yielded from a few donors. The table was pulled from immuneACCESS by TCRdb, which kept in-frame rearrangements only. Such tables lose some clones; where checked, under half of the loss comes from unresolved V genes, and the rest has no known cause. V, J and clone size derive from that table, while D and trimming were established from the DNA sequence. The sample profile shows some 2,000,000 clones; more than 90% of them were found once. Roughly 0.13% of the sample comes from the top ten.

Via the germline V gene, CDR1 is MNHNS and CDR2 SASEGT. Taken from cysteine to phenylalanine, the CDR3 has 16 residues. Kept here is only the CDR3 DNA, which spans 48 bases and is read in frame from base 1. Trimming leaves V shorter by 4 bases and J shorter by 3 bases, with the junction holding 9 bases beyond the gene matches. Recombination linked TRBV6-1 to TRBJ2-3; 8 of the junction bases match TRBD1. The material sequenced was naive CD4+ T cells sorted from blood. According to the study, the label for this sample's cell subset or site signals: CD45RA+ positively selected. This sequence originates from a man in his late teens or twenties in good health. DNA sequence: TGTGCCAGCAGTGGTTTTCTCGACAGGGGAACAGATACGCAGTATTTT. This codes for CASSGFLDRGTDTQYF.